The source of this TCR beta chain is a study of T-cell reconstitution after alpha-beta-depleted transplantation in children. The study, taken as a whole, reports: The high TCRbeta diversity at day 60 in some patients came from surviving recipient T cells and thymic progenitors. Where alpha-beta T cells came from about two months after transplant was reportedly several hundred expanded graft clones. Among T cells one year after transplant, newly produced cells accounted for most counts and diversity.

Preparing the TCRbeta library involved the use of unique molecular identifiers. TCRdb re-derived calls from the PCR reads in MiXCR, one entry per CDR3 protein. The sample lists 70,000 to 95,000 distinct CDR3 sequences, 18% seen once, with about 51% in the top ten. Germline V gene data show CDR1 as SGHVS and CDR2 as FQNEAQ. CDR3 length: 19 residues. The ends were cut back, 1 base at V and 0 bases at J, with 19 bases in the middle. In this sample, this clonotype turned up a few times. Its antigen remains unknown. Sequencing was performed on PBMCs, mostly from graft donor cells, taken 360 days after TCRalphabeta/CD19-depleted stem cell transplant. This clonotype was sampled from a male patient aged 2-15 years who had a stem cell transplant for acute lymphoblastic leukemia, so the T cells may come from the graft donor. The rearrangement links TRBV7-8 to TRBJ1-5, with D maybe TRBD1 (5 bases). CDR3 nucleotides: TGTGCCAGCAGCTTAGGTGGGGGGATCCCCTCTTATAGCAATCAGCCCCAGCATTTT. It is translated as CASSLGGGIPSYSNQPQHF.